The rows below give T cell receptor beta chains drawn from one sample of a study of blood T cell repertoires in COVID-19. Profiled with immunoSEQ multiplex PCR; TCRdb holds only in-frame clones, not every one. The sample yields about 160,000 clones, 83% seen once. The sample taken for sequencing was PBMCs or T cells enriched from blood (not recorded which). The receptors here all came from a woman aged 45-65 years in a cohort exposed to, infected with or recovered from COVID-19 (not recorded which). The CDR3 runs from the conserved cysteine through the conserved F or W. A D gene is named only where the DNA matches it firmly. Size is omitted from some rows. Given values are once, few, many or a class for expanded clones.

j_call clone_size v_call d_call cdr3_nt cdr3_aa
TRBJ1-5 NA TRBV6-1 NA TGTGCCAGCAGTGAAAACAGGGATCAGCCCCAGCATTTT CASSENRDQPQHF
TRBJ2-2 NA TRBV10-1 TRBD2 TGCGCCAGCAGTGAGTCGGCTAGCGGAGGGGAGCTGTTTTTT CASSESASGGELFF
TRBJ2-1 NA TRBV5-1 TRBD1 TGCGCCAGCATGCTAAATGACAGGGGCTTTTACAATGAGCAGTTCTTC CASMLNDRGFYNEQFF
TRBJ1-2 few TRBV6-2/TRBV6-3 NA TGTGCCAGCAGTCAAACCGGGACTTCTGTGTTACGGGGCTACACCTTC CASSQTGTSVLRGYTF
TRBJ2-7 NA TRBV5-1 NA TGCGCCAGCAGCTTGGGGTCGGTCTCCTCCTACGAGCAGTACTTC CASSLGSVSSYEQYF
TRBJ2-7 NA TRBV30 TRBD1 TGTGCCTGGAGCAAGGGACAGATCTACGAGCAGTACTTC CAWSKGQIYEQYF
TRBJ2-3 NA TRBV29-1 NA TGCAGCGTTGTTGTCGGTAGCACAGATACGCAGTATTTT CSVVVGSTDTQYF
TRBJ1-4 NA TRBV5-1 TRBD1 TGCGCCAGCAGCCCGAGGGGGCAGGATAATGAAAAACTGTTTTTT CASSPRGQDNEKLFF
TRBJ2-3 NA TRBV5-4 TRBD2 TGTGCCAGCAGCAGTAGCGGGACCCTCACAGATACGCAGTATTTT CASSSSGTLTDTQYF
TRBJ2-1 NA TRBV19 NA TGTGCCAGTAGCCCCTATGAGGGAGTACTAACTGAGCAGTTCTTC CASSPYEGVLTEQFF
TRBJ2-7 NA TRBV28 TRBD2 TGTGCCAGCAGTTTAAGGCTAGCGGGGGTTGTCTACGAGCAGTACTTC CASSLRLAGVVYEQYF
TRBJ1-2 NA TRBV11-2 NA TGTGCCAGCAGCACCACCTCACAGGGCCCCTATGGCTACACCTTC CASSTTSQGPYGYTF
TRBJ1-1 NA TRBV28 TRBD1 TGTGCCAGCAGTTTAATCGGGACAGGGGAATCTGAAGCTTTCTTT CASSLIGTGESEAFF
TRBJ1-1 NA TRBV19 TRBD1 TGTGCCAGTAGTATTCGACAGGGTAATGAAGCTTTCTTT CASSIRQGNEAFF
TRBJ1-4 NA TRBV21-1 NA TGTGCCAGCAGCAATCTGTTGTCCAGTGAAAAACTGTTTTTT CASSNLLSSEKLFF
TRBJ1-1 NA TRBV19 TRBD1 TGTGCCAGTAATCAGGGGGGTGGGAACACTGAAGCTTTCTTT CASNQGGGNTEAFF
TRBJ2-5 NA TRBV28 NA TGTGCCAGCAGTTCCCGACTGGGGCGAGCGGAGACCCAGTACTTC CASSSRLGRAETQYF
TRBJ2-1 NA TRBV3-1/TRBV3-2 NA TGTGCCAGCAGCCAAGACGAGTTTCGCGAACCCTACAATGAGCAGTTCTTC CASSQDEFREPYNEQFF
TRBJ1-6 NA TRBV7-8 NA TGTGCCAGCAGCCCATCCAGTGCAGGCAATTCACCCCTCCACTTT CASSPSSAGNSPLHF
TRBJ2-7 NA TRBV19 TRBD1 TGTGCCAGTAGTATGCTAAGTGGACAGGGCCTTTACTTC CASSMLSGQGLYF